This record covers a single TCR beta chain. This clonotype was seen only a few times. Its antigen remains undetermined. Base-call qualities are not available, and no considerably larger clone is one nucleotide away. Library preparation employed PCR. Sequenced on a NextSeq 500. TCRdb reprocessed the public reads (quality trimming at Q25 with fastp, clone calling with MiXCR) and kept in-frame beta chains. Here each entry gathers all rows of one CDR3 protein and keeps the most common genes and DNA. Here the sample has some 10,000 distinct CDR3 sequences; under 35% occur a single time. The top ten clones comprise about a tenth of the sample. These data come from a study of immune characterization of retroperitoneal liposarcoma (dated by TCRdb to about 2019). The germline V gene gives CDR1 as SGHNT and CDR2 as YENEEA. The CDR3, from cysteine to phenylalanine, totals 15 residues. The DNA shown is the 45-base CDR3, in frame from base 1.

This receptor was obtained from a female donor with retroperitoneal liposarcoma. The rearranged segments are TRBV11-3 and TRBJ2-1; TRBD2 matches 8 bases in the middle. With the DNA end fitting TRBJ2-7 better, the J assignment may be wrong. The sequenced material came from tumor tissue. The nucleotide sequence is TGTGCCAGCAGCTTAGTCCTCCTAGCGGGCAATGAGCAGTACTTC. Translation gives CASSLVLLAGNEQYF.